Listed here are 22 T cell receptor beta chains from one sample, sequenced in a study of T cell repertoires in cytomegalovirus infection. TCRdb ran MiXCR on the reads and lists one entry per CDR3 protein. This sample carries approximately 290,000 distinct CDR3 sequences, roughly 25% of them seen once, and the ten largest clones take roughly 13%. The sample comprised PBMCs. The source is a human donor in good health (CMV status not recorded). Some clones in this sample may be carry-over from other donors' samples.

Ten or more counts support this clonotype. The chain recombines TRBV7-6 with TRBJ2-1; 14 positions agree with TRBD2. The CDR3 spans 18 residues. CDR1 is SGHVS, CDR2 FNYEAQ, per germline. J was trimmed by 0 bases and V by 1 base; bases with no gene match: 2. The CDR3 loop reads CASSLGTSGGSSYNEQFF. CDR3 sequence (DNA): TGTGCCAGCAGCTTAGGGACTAGCGGGGGGAGCTCCTACAATGAGCAGTTCTTC.

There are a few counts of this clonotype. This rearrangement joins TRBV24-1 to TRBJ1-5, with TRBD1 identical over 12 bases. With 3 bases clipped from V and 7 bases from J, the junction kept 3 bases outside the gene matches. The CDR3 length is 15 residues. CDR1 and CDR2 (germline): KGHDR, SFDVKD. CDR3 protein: CATSDPGQGAQPQHF. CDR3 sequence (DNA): TGTGCCACCAGTGATCCGGGACAGGGGGCACAGCCCCAGCATTTT.

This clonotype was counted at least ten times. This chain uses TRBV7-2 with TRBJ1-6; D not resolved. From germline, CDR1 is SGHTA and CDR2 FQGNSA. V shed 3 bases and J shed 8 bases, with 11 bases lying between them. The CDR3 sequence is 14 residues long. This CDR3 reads CASSFARWDSPLHF. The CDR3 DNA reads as TGTGCCAGCAGCTTCGCCCGTTGGGATTCACCCCTCCACTTT.

The CDR3 is CSFPGTSPRRSYEQYF. DNA of the CDR3: TGCAGCTTCCCCGGGACTAGCCCTAGAAGATCCTACGAGCAGTACTTC. The V call is TRBV20-1, the J call TRBJ2-7, with 9 bases that match TRBD2. This CDR3 spans 16 amino acids. Germline V lookup: CDR1 DFQATT, CDR2 SNEGSKA (reference sequence).

The CDR3 spells CASSPTGPNVAQPQHF. DNA for the CDR3: TGTGCCAGCAGCCCAACGGGCCCGAACGTGGCCCAGCCCCAGCATTTT. This sequence joins TRBV7-2 and TRBJ1-5; D call uncertain. V dropped 5 bases and J dropped 7 bases, with 21 bases sitting between them. This CDR3 region has 16 residues. Germline V gives CDR1 SGHTA, CDR2 FQGNSA.

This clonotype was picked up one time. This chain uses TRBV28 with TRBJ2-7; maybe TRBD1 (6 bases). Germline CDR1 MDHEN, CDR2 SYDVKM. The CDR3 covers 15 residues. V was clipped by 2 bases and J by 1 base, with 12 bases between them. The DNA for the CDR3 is TGTGCCAGCAGTTTAAGCCCCGGACAGTCCTACGAGCAGTACTTC. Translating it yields CASSLSPGQSYEQYF.

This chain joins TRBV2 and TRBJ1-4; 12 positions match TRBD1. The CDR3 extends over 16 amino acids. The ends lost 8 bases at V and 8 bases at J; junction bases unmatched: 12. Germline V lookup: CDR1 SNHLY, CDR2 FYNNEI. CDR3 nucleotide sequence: TGTGCCAGCGTCGGGACAGGGGGCCCCTATGGCGAAAAACTGTTTTTT. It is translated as CASVGTGGPYGEKLFF.

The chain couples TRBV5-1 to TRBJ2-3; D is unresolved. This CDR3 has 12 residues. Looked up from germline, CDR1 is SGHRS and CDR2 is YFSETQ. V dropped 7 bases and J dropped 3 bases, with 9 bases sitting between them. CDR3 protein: CASRVWTDTQYF. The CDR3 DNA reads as TGCGCCAGCCGGGTTTGGACAGATACGCAGTATTTT.

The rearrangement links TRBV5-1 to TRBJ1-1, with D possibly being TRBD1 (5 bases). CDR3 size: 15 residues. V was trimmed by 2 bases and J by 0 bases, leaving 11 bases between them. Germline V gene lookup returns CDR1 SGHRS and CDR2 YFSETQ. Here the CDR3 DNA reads TGCGCCAGCAGCTTAGGGGCAGACTTGAACACTGAAGCTTTCTTT. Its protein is CASSLGADLNTEAFF.

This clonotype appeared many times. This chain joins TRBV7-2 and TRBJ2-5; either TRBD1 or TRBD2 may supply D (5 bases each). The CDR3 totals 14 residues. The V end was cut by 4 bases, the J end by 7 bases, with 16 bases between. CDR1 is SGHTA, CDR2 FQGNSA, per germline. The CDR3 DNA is TGTGCCAGCAGCTCCCCGGGACCTTCCCGGACCCAGTACTTC. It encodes CASSSPGPSRTQYF. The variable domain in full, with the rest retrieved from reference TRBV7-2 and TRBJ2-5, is GAGVSQSPSNKVTEKGKDVELRCDPISGHTALYWYRQSLGQGLEFLIYFQGNSAPDKSGLPSDRFSAERTGGSVSTLTIQRTQQEDSAVYLCASSSPGPSRTQYFGPGTRLLVL.

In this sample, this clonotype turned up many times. The CDR3 sequence: CASSPWTGSSYNEQFF. The CDR3 nucleotides are TGTGCCAGCAGCCCCTGGACAGGGAGCTCCTACAATGAGCAGTTCTTC. The rearrangement links TRBV7-2 to TRBJ2-1, with 8 bases matching TRBD1. CDR1 is SGHTA, CDR2 FQGNSA, per germline. The ends lost 5 bases at V and 0 bases at J; junction bases unmatched: 6. The CDR3 totals 16 residues.

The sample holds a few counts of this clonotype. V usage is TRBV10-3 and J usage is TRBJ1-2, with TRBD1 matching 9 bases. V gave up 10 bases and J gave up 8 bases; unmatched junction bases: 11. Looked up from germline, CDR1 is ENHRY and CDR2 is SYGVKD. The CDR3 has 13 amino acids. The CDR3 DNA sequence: TGTGCCACCTGGAGGGGGACAGGGAAAGGCTACACCTTC. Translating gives CATWRGTGKGYTF.

CDR3 nucleotides: TGCGCCAGCAGCTTGGTTCCCCCGAACACTGAAGCTTTCTTT. Translation: CASSLVPPNTEAFF. The rearrangement joins TRBV5-1 to TRBJ1-1; D not certain. Germline values: CDR1 SGHRS, CDR2 YFSETQ. Trimming removed 0 bases at V and 1 base at J, with 7 bases between. There are 14 residues in the CDR3.

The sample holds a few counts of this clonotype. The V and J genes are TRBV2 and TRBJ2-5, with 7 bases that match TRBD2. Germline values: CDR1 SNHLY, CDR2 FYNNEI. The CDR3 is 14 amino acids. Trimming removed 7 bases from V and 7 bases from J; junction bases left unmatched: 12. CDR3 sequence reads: CASTSTGTTGTQYF. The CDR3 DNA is TGTGCCAGCACCTCAACCGGGACTACCGGGACCCAGTACTTC.

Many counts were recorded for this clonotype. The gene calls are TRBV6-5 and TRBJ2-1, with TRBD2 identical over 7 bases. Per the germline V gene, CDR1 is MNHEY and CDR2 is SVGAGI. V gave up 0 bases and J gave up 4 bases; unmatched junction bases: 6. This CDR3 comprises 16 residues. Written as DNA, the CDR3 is TGTGCCAGCAGTTACTCGAACCAGCGGGGTTACAATGAGCAGTTCTTC. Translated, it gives CASSYSNQRGYNEQFF.

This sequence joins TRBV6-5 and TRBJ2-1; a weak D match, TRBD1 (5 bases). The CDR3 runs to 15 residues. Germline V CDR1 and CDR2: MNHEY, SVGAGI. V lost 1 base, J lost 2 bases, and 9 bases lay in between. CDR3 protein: CASSYFGHTYNEQFF. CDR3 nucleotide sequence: TGTGCCAGCAGTTACTTTGGACATACCTACAATGAGCAGTTCTTC.

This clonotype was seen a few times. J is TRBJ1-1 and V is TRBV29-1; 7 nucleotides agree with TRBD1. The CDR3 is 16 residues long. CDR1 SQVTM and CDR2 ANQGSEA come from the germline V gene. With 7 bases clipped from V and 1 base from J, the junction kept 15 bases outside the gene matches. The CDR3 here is CSARGQGRVRNTEAFF. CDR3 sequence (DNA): TGCAGCGCGAGGGGGCAGGGGAGGGTTCGGAACACTGAAGCTTTCTTT.

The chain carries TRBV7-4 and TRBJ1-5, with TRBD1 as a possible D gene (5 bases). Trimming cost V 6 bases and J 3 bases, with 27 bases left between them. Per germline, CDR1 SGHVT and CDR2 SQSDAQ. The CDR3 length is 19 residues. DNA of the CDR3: TGTGCCAGCAGACCGGCCGAGGGGCTCACGTCTGAGGCCAATCAGCCCCAGCATTTT. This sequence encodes CASRPAEGLTSEANQPQHF. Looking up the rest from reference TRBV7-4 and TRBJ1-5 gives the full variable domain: GAGVSQSPRYKVAKRGRDVALRCDSISGHVTLYWYRQTLGQGSEVLTYSQSDAQRDKSGRPSGRFSAERPERSVSTLKIQRTEQGDSAVYLCASRPAEGLTSEANQPQHFGDGTRLSIL.

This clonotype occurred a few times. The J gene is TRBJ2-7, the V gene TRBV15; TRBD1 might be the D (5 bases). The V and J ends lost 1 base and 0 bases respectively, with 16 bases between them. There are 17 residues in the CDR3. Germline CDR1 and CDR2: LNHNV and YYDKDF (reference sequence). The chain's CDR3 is CATSRGSRVRSSYEQYF. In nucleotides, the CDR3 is TGTGCCACCAGCAGAGGATCCAGGGTAAGAAGCTCCTACGAGCAGTACTTC.

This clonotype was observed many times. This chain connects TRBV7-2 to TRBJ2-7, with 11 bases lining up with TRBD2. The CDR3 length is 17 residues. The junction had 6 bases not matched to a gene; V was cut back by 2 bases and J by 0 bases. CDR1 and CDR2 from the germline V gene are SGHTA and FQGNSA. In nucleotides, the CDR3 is TGTGCCAGCAGCTTATTGGTAGCGGGAGGGAACTCCTACGAGCAGTACTTC. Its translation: CASSLLVAGGNSYEQYF.

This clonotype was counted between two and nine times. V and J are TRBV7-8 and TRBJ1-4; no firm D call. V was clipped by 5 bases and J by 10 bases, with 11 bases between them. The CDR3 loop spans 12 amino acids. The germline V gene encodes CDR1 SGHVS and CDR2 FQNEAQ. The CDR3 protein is CASSNGSGKLFF. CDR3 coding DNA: TGTGCCAGCAGCAATGGGTCAGGAAAACTGTTTTTT.

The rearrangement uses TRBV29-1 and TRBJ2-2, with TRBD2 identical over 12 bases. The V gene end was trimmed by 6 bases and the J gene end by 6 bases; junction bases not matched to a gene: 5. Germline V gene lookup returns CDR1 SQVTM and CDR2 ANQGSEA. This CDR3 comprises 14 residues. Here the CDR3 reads CSVLAGGPAGELFF. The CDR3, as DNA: TGCAGCGTCCTAGCGGGAGGGCCCGCCGGGGAGCTGTTTTTT.